These 27 T cell receptor beta chains were all obtained from the same sample, sequenced in a study of T cells in Graves' hyperthyroidism and ophthalmopathy. RNA transcripts provided the source from which TCR beta CDR3 regions were amplified. HTBI primers were used for first-round RT-PCR of the TCR CDR3. TCRdb itself ran the multiplex PCR reads through MiXCR, one entry per CDR3 protein. The data show some 510,000 distinct CDR3 sequences, just over 45% seen once. Sequencing was done on a sample of peripheral blood or thyroid tissue (not recorded which). Source of these receptors: a woman aged 18-29 years with Graves' hyperthyroidism.

This chain joins TRBV25-1 and TRBJ1-6; D not resolved. V shed 5 bases and J shed 5 bases, with 10 bases lying between them. From germline, CDR1 is MGHDK and CDR2 SYGVNS. The CDR3 length is 14 residues. CDR3 in DNA: TGTGCCAGCAGTTTCAGCCGGGATAATTCACCCCTCCACTTT. It is translated as CASSFSRDNSPLHF.

This sequence joins TRBV6-6 and TRBJ1-5; 9 bases match TRBD1. In germline, CDR1 is MNHNY, CDR2 SVGAGI (reference sequence). V trimming: 4 bases; J trimming: 6 bases; junction bases outside the gene matches: 7. CDR3 length: 15 residues. The CDR3 DNA sequence: TGTGCCAGCAGTTCCCGGACAGGGGCTACTCAGCCCCAGCATTTT. This codes for CASSSRTGATQPQHF.

The rearrangement uses TRBV24-1 and TRBJ1-5; D not certain. Trimming left V 4 bases short and J 8 bases short, with 8 bases between. Germline CDR1 is KGHDR and CDR2 is SFDVKD. This CDR3 comprises 12 residues. For the CDR3, the DNA is TGTGCCACCAGTGACCGGACGGAGCCCCAGCATTTT. This translates into CATSDRTEPQHF.

The V and J genes are TRBV7-2 and TRBJ2-5, with 8 bases matching TRBD2. V lost 5 bases and J lost 1; bases outside the gene matches: 21. The CDR3 runs to 20 residues. CDR1 is SGHTA, CDR2 FQGNSA, per germline. Here the CDR3 reads CASSATSGSSGVPPQETQYF. The CDR3 DNA reads TGTGCCAGCAGCGCAACTAGCGGCAGCAGTGGTGTTCCACCCCAAGAGACCCAGTACTTC.

This clonotype has ten or more counts. The V call is TRBV7-9, the J call TRBJ1-5; no clear D. With 3 bases removed from V and 5 bases from J, the gap between germline ends came to 8 bases. The germline V gene encodes CDR1 SEHNR and CDR2 FQNEAQ (reference sequence). The CDR3 length is 13 residues. This CDR3 reads CASSLGSHQPQHF. The CDR3 DNA reads TGTGCCAGCAGCTTGGGAAGTCATCAGCCCCAGCATTTT.

Concerning this clonotype itself: This may stem from a read error, because a much larger clone lies one nucleotide away. This rearrangement joins TRBV29-1 to TRBJ1-1; 8 positions agree with TRBD1. The J segment lost 4 bases and the V segment lost 7 bases, leaving 2 bases of the junction unmatched. Per the germline V gene, CDR1 is SQVTM and CDR2 is ANQGSEA. The CDR3 runs 11 residues. This chain's CDR3 is CSGGTGTEAFF. For the CDR3, the DNA is TGCAGCGGGGGGACAGGCACTGAAGCTTTCTTT.

In nucleotides, the CDR3 is TGTGCCAGCCAAGCGGGGAGCTCCTACGAGCAGTACTTC. Protein product: CASQAGSSYEQYF. This chain links TRBV12-3 or TRBV12-4 with TRBJ2-7, with 7 bases lining up with TRBD2. This CDR3 has 13 amino acids. Trimming at V came to 8 bases and at J to 0 bases, leaving 4 bases not matched to a gene.

Many counts were recorded for this clonotype. This CDR3 reads CSVEDDLGGTDGYTF. The CDR3 DNA sequence: TGCAGCGTTGAAGATGATTTGGGGGGAACGGATGGCTACACCTTC. The V gene is TRBV29-1, the J gene TRBJ1-2; D possibly corresponds to TRBD1 (5 bases). Looked up from germline, CDR1 is SQVTM and CDR2 is ANQGSEA. Trimming cost V 0 bases and J 6 bases, with 17 bases left between them. The CDR3 runs to 15 residues.

As to this clonotype: A much larger clone differs by one base, so this may be a read error. The chain employs TRBV10-3 and TRBJ1-1; a possible D gene is TRBD1 (6 bases). Trimming removed 6 bases from V and 4 bases from J, with 12 bases in between. This CDR3 contains 13 residues. CDR1 and CDR2 (germline): ENHRY, SYGVKD. The CDR3 is CAISSQGITEAFF. CDR3 sequence (DNA): TGTGCCATCAGCTCACAGGGAATCACTGAAGCTTTCTTT.

This clonotype has just one count. The chain carries TRBV9 and TRBJ2-7; the D is unclear. The length of the CDR3 is 10 residues. CDR1 SGDLS and CDR2 YYNGEE come from the germline V gene. Trimming took off 10 bases at V and 5 bases at J, with 10 bases between the two ends. The CDR3 is CAPSSHEQYF. The CDR3 coding sequence is TGTGCCCCCTCATCCCACGAGCAGTACTTC.

Regarding this clonotype: Compared with germline, one end of the junction differs, possibly owing to a read error. The gene calls are TRBV25-1 and TRBJ1-2; D unclear. This CDR3 contains 14 residues. Germline V lookup: CDR1 MGHDK, CDR2 SYGVNS. DNA for the CDR3: TGCGCCAGCAGCCAAGGACCAGAATCCTATGGCTACACCTTC. It translates to CASSQGPESYGYTF.

This clonotype is a singleton in its sample. J is TRBJ2-7 and V is TRBV2, with D possibly TRBD2 on 5 matching bases. The V and J ends lost 5 bases and 2 bases respectively, with 10 bases between them. The CDR3 totals 13 residues. Germline CDR1 and CDR2: SNHLY and FYNNEI. Written as DNA, the CDR3 is TGTGCCAGCAGTCCAGACGGGACCTACGAGCAGTACTTC. Its translation: CASSPDGTYEQYF.

This clonotype has just a few counts. J is TRBJ1-4 and V is TRBV2, with no clear D. The CDR3 runs to 12 residues. Between the trimmed V and J ends, which lost 7 bases and 11 bases, there was a span of 14 bases. Looked up from germline, CDR1 is SNHLY and CDR2 is FYNNEI. As DNA, the CDR3 is TGTGCCAGCAAGCCGGCCTTGGGGAAACTGTTTTTT. Amino acid sequence: CASKPALGKLFF.

This clonotype was recorded a few times. The rearrangement links TRBV7-9 to TRBJ1-2; no clear D gene. CDR3 size: 14 residues. Germline-derived CDR1 and CDR2 are SEHNR and FQNEAQ (reference sequence). Trimming shortened V by 6 bases and J by 4 bases, and 15 bases separated the two germline ends. CDR3 in amino acids: CASSARDLPYGYTF. DNA of the CDR3: TGTGCCAGCAGTGCTAGAGATCTACCCTATGGCTACACCTTC.

This clonotype came up many times. CDR3 nucleotide sequence: TGTGCCAGCAGCGTAGGCAGGGAGAGTGAAAAACTGTTTTTT. It yields the protein CASSVGRESEKLFF. The chain combines TRBV9 with TRBJ1-4; perhaps TRBD1 as D (5 bases). Trimming pared 0 bases from V and 7 bases from J, leaving 10 bases between. This CDR3 spans 14 amino acids. The germline gives CDR1 SGDLS, CDR2 YYNGEE.

This clonotype has ten or more counts. CDR3 protein: CASSYRATNEKLFF. The CDR3 region has the DNA TGTGCCAGCAGTTACAGGGCAACTAATGAAAAACTGTTTTTT. This chain links TRBV12-3 or TRBV12-4 with TRBJ1-4; the D gene is possibly TRBD1 (6 bases). The CDR3 contains 14 residues. Trimming removed 4 bases from V and 0 bases from J, with 6 bases in between.

This chain connects TRBV2 to TRBJ2-5; 7 positions agree with TRBD2. The trim removed 6 bases at V and 4 bases at J, leaving 5 bases unmatched. Germline CDR1 and CDR2: SNHLY and FYNNEI. The CDR3 contains 13 residues. The CDR3 DNA reads as TGTGCCAGCAGCAGGGACTATCGAGAGACCCAGTACTTC. Translation: CASSRDYRETQYF.

This chain uses TRBV10-3 with TRBJ2-3; D ambiguous. V lost 2 bases to trimming and J lost 4 bases, with 10 bases between them. CDR1 and CDR2 (germline): ENHRY, SYGVKD. The CDR3 contains 14 residues. The CDR3 protein is CAISEAAWADTQYF. The CDR3 DNA reads TGTGCCATCAGTGAGGCGGCTTGGGCAGATACGCAGTATTTT.

Points on this clonotype: A much larger clone sits a single nucleotide away, making a read error possible. The CDR3 DNA is TGTGCCAGCAGCTTTGAGACTAGGGAGGAGACCCAGCACTTC. Its protein product is CASSFETREETQHF. V and J are TRBV11-1 and TRBJ2-7; D is perhaps TRBD2 (6 bases). Germline assignment: CDR1 SGHAT and CDR2 FQDESV (reference sequence). CDR3 length: 14 residues.

The CDR3 DNA reads as TGTGCCTGGAGAGCCTATACTAACTATGGCTACACCTTC. Translating it yields CAWRAYTNYGYTF. The chain is built from TRBV11-1 and TRBJ1-2; D unresolved. The germline CDR1 and CDR2 sequences are SGHAT and FQDESV (reference sequence). The CDR3 runs 13 residues. V lost 11 bases to trimming and J lost 0 bases, with 13 bases between them.

This clonotype was recorded many times. V usage is TRBV20-1 and J usage is TRBJ1-2, with D uncertain. Deletions cut 3 bases from V and 4 bases from J, with 9 bases between. Germline V gene sequence: CDR1 DFQATT, CDR2 SNEGSKA (reference sequence). The CDR3 runs to 12 residues. DNA for the CDR3: TGCAGTGCTAGTAAACGGATCTATGGCTACACCTTC. The encoded protein is CSASKRIYGYTF.

The chain combines TRBV15 with TRBJ1-2; a possible D gene is TRBD1 (6 bases). In germline, CDR1 is LNHNV, CDR2 YYDKDF (reference sequence). V was shortened by 2 bases and J by 3 bases, with 13 bases between the two germline ends. The CDR3 has 15 residues. The chain's CDR3 is CATSRSFGGDYGYTF. The CDR3 nucleotides are TGTGCCACCAGCAGATCCTTCGGGGGCGACTATGGCTACACCTTC.

This clonotype was detected a few times. The rearrangement joins TRBV6-6 to TRBJ2-5; TRBD2 aligns across 8 bases. CDR1 is MNHNY, CDR2 SVGAGI, per germline (reference sequence). V gave up 3 bases and J gave up 6 bases; unmatched junction bases: 3. CDR3 length: 13 amino acids. The CDR3 here is CASSYSGIQTQYF. In DNA, the CDR3 is TGTGCCAGCAGTTATAGCGGGATTCAGACCCAGTACTTC.

This clonotype has a count of ten or more. The chain joins TRBV7-2 to TRBJ2-7; D not resolved. The CDR3 contains 12 residues. Germline values: CDR1 SGHTA, CDR2 FQGNSA. V gave up 2 bases and J gave up 7 bases, with 9 bases separating them. CDR3 in DNA: TGTGCCAGCAGCTTAAACGGACGGGAGCAGTACTTC. Translated, it gives CASSLNGREQYF.

The V gene is TRBV7-8, the J gene TRBJ1-2; D remains ambiguous. With 3 bases removed from V and 5 bases from J, the gap between germline ends came to 7 bases. The CDR3 sequence is 12 residues long. Germline CDR1 and CDR2: SGHVS and FQNEAQ. The DNA of the CDR3 is TGTGCCAGCAGCTTTGACTCATATGGCTACACCTTC. Amino acid sequence: CASSFDSYGYTF.

This chain links TRBV7-2 with TRBJ2-7; D may be TRBD2 (6 bases). Trimming stripped 5 bases from V and 2 bases from J, with 16 bases between. The CDR3 extends over 15 amino acids. CDR1 and CDR2 (germline): SGHTA, FQGNSA. The chain's CDR3 is CASSPPSGGPYEQYF. The CDR3 nucleotides are TGTGCCAGCAGCCCCCCCAGCGGAGGGCCCTACGAGCAGTACTTC. Based on the CDR3 plus reference TRBV7-2 and TRBJ2-7, the full variable domain is GAGVSQSPSNKVTEKGKDVELRCDPISGHTALYWYRQSLGQGLEFLIYFQGNSAPDKSGLPSDRFSAERTGGSVSTLTIQRTQQEDSAVYLCASSPPSGGPYEQYFGPGTRLTVT.

V usage is TRBV12-3 or TRBV12-4 and J usage is TRBJ2-7; 9 nucleotides agree with TRBD2. The CDR3 spans 13 residues. The V and J ends lost 6 bases and 3 bases, in that order; junction bases with no gene match: 3. The CDR3 loop is CASRSTSGYEQYF. The CDR3 DNA sequence: TGTGCCAGCAGATCGACTAGCGGCTACGAGCAGTACTTC.